These T cell receptor beta chains were read from a single sample in a study of blood T cell repertoires in COVID-19. Only in-frame clones appear in the TCRdb table, and some are missing; sequencing was by immunoSEQ multiplex PCR. The sample includes some 35,000 clones, about four fifths of them seen just once. Sequenced: peripheral blood. These receptor sequences come from a man aged 50 to 60 with acute or convalescent COVID-19. Both conserved end residues are part of each CDR3. A D gene is named only where the DNA matches it firmly. Some rows have no size entry. The others give once, few or many, or a class for an expanded clone.

TRBJ2-1	NA	NA	TRBV12-3/TRBV12-4	CASSFGGNEQFF	TGTGCCAGCAGTTTCGGCGGCAATGAGCAGTTCTTC
TRBJ1-2	TRBD1	NA	TRBV4-1	CASSQPGQGINNYGYTF	TGCGCCAGCAGCCAGCCGGGACAGGGGATAAATAACTATGGCTACACCTTC
TRBJ2-1	NA	NA	TRBV19	CASSANNEQFF	TGTGCCAGTAGTGCGAACAATGAGCAGTTCTTC
TRBJ2-7	NA	NA	TRBV28	CASSERTAMTYEQYF	TGTGCCAGCAGTGAGCGGACAGCTATGACCTACGAGCAGTACTTC
TRBJ2-5	TRBD1	NA	TRBV28	CASSPSGTGGAGTQYF	TGTGCCAGCAGTCCCTCCGGGACAGGGGGCGCGGGGACCCAGTACTTC
TRBJ1-1	NA	NA	TRBV5-6	CASSLGQSRGEAFF	TGTGCCAGCAGCTTGGGGCAGTCCAGGGGTGAAGCTTTCTTT
TRBJ2-1	TRBD1	NA	TRBV20-1	CSASARDRAYNEQFF	TGCAGTGCTAGTGCCCGGGACAGGGCCTACAATGAGCAGTTCTTC
TRBJ1-1	NA	once	TRBV10-2	CASRPTGTTEAFF	TGCGCCAGCAGGCCTACAGGGACCACTGAAGCTTTCTTT
TRBJ1-5	NA	once	TRBV5-5	CASSKDRAQPQHF	TGTGCCAGCAGCAAGGACAGAGCTCAGCCCCAGCATTTT
TRBJ1-1	NA	NA	TRBV30	CASEGGAGTEGTEAFF	TGTGCCTCGGAGGGAGGGGCAGGGACGGAAGGGACTGAAGCTTTCTTT
TRBJ2-2	NA	NA	TRBV27	CASRGRVTGVNPGELFF	TGTGCCAGCAGGGGGAGGGTGACAGGGGTGAACCCGGGGGAGCTGTTTTTT
TRBJ2-7	NA	NA	TRBV28	CASSFARENRATYEQYF	TGTGCCAGCAGTTTTGCCAGGGAAAACAGGGCAACCTACGAGCAGTACTTC
TRBJ2-5	NA	NA	TRBV5-6	CASSLLSVWETQYF	TGTGCCAGCAGCTTGCTATCGGTTTGGGAGACCCAGTACTTC
TRBJ1-2	NA	NA	TRBV9	CASSVDHGGDGYTF	TGTGCCAGCAGCGTAGATCACGGGGGGGATGGCTACACCTTC
TRBJ2-7	TRBD1	NA	TRBV28	CASSSTGTGAYEQYF	TGTGCCAGCAGTTCGACCGGGACAGGGGCCTACGAGCAGTACTTC
TRBJ2-2	TRBD2	NA	TRBV7-3	CASSLRLAEAGELFF	TGTGCCAGCAGCTTACGACTAGCAGAGGCCGGGGAGCTGTTTTTT
TRBJ2-1	NA	NA	TRBV7-3	CASSARGNEQFF	TGTGCCAGCAGCGCACGAGGCAATGAGCAGTTCTTC
TRBJ2-5	TRBD1	NA	TRBV27	CASSRTGGWETQYF	TGTGCCAGCAGTAGGACAGGGGGATGGGAGACCCAGTACTTC
TRBJ2-7	NA	once	TRBV15	CATSRNQGIGQYF	TGTGCCACCAGCAGAAACCAGGGCATCGGGCAGTACTTC
TRBJ1-1	NA	NA	TRBV19	CASSIAGPDTEAFF	TGTGCCAGTAGTATAGCAGGTCCGGACACTGAAGCTTTCTTT
TRBJ1-3	NA	NA	TRBV29-1	CSAETLGGGPIGNTIYF	TGCAGCGCTGAGACCCTGGGGGGAGGTCCGATTGGAAACACCATATATTTT
TRBJ1-6	TRBD1	NA	TRBV5-4	CASSGTGGAYNSPLHF	TGTGCCAGCAGCGGAACAGGGGGCGCCTATAATTCACCCCTCCACTTT
TRBJ1-3	NA	NA	TRBV24-1	CATSDAGNTIYF	TGTGCCACCAGTGATGCGGGAAACACCATATATTTT
TRBJ1-1	NA	NA	TRBV3-1/TRBV3-2	CASSQARGQGTEAFF	TGTGCCAGCAGCCAAGCGCGGGGGCAAGGCACTGAAGCTTTCTTT
TRBJ1-2	NA	NA	TRBV2	CASRVDITNYGYTF	TGTGCCAGCAGGGTTGACATAACTAACTATGGCTACACCTTC
TRBJ2-3	TRBD2	NA	TRBV6-4	CASSDMGLAGSRTDTQYF	TGTGCCAGCAGTGACATGGGACTAGCGGGCTCCCGCACAGATACGCAGTATTTT
TRBJ1-1	NA	NA	TRBV11-3	CASSQDRDTEAFF	TGTGCCAGCAGCCAAGACAGAGACACTGAAGCTTTCTTT
TRBJ2-1	NA	NA	TRBV5-1	CASSLQGFGNEQFF	TGCGCCAGCAGCTTACAGGGTTTCGGCAATGAGCAGTTCTTC
TRBJ2-1	NA	once	TRBV10-2	CASSSSSAEQFF	TGCGCCAGCAGTAGTAGTAGCGCTGAGCAGTTCTTC
TRBJ1-2	NA	few	TRBV28	CASSFDGVGYTF	TGTGCCAGCAGTTTTGACGGAGTAGGCTACACCTTC
TRBJ1-5	NA	once	TRBV2	CASSEMRGNQPQHF	TGTGCCAGCAGTGAGATGAGGGGCAATCAGCCCCAGCATTTT
TRBJ2-1	NA	NA	TRBV7-6	CASSLRGGGGLVYNEQFF	TGTGCCAGCAGCTTAAGAGGAGGGGGCGGTCTGGTCTACAATGAGCAGTTCTTC
TRBJ1-2	NA	NA	TRBV11-2	CASSLGAGYYGYTF	TGTGCCAGCAGCTTAGGGGCGGGGTACTATGGCTACACCTTC
TRBJ1-2	TRBD1	NA	TRBV7-3	CASSLTTGGYGYTF	TGTGCCAGCAGCTTAACGACAGGGGGCTATGGCTACACCTTC
TRBJ2-7	TRBD1	once	TRBV29-1	CSVAGTGVGEQYF	TGCAGCGTCGCCGGGACAGGGGTGGGCGAGCAGTACTTC
TRBJ2-3	TRBD2	NA	TRBV7-3	CASSLISGGLTDTQYF	TGTGCCAGCAGCTTAATCAGCGGGGGGCTCACAGATACGCAGTATTTT
TRBJ2-7	NA	NA	TRBV28	CASKRESYEQYF	TGTGCCAGCAAACGGGAATCCTACGAGCAGTACTTC
TRBJ2-4	NA	NA	TRBV12-2	CASRHKAWSYSGRRLKNIQYF	TGTGCAAGTCGCCACAAGGCTTGGAGCTATAGCGGGAGGCGCCTCAAAAACATTCAGTACTTC
TRBJ1-2	NA	once	TRBV9	CASSSQGIYGYTF	TGTGCCAGCAGCTCACAGGGCATCTATGGCTACACCTTC
TRBJ2-5	NA	NA	TRBV19	CASSIAQGGGTQYF	TGTGCCAGTAGTATAGCACAAGGCGGAGGGACCCAGTACTTC
TRBJ1-2	NA	NA	TRBV11-2	CASSLAAGARGGYTF	TGTGCCAGCAGCTTAGCTGCGGGGGCGCGGGGGGGCTACACCTTC
TRBJ2-6	NA	few	TRBV10-2	CASSEWAVSSGANVLTF	TGCGCCAGCAGTGAGTGGGCAGTCAGCTCTGGGGCCAACGTCCTGACTTTC
TRBJ2-1	NA	NA	TRBV21-1	CAPAADGINNEQFF	TGTGCACCAGCGGCAGACGGGATAAACAATGAGCAGTTCTTC
TRBJ2-7	NA	NA	TRBV7-7	CASSLGVSAVYEQYF	TGTGCTAGCAGCCTAGGGGTTAGCGCAGTCTACGAGCAGTACTTC
TRBJ2-7	TRBD2	NA	TRBV3-1/TRBV3-2	CASSQDLGTSGAQYF	TGTGCCAGCAGCCAAGATCTGGGAACTAGCGGAGCCCAGTACTTC
TRBJ1-2	TRBD1	NA	TRBV7-9	CASSSWTGGDYGYTF	TGTGCCAGCAGCTCCTGGACAGGCGGGGACTATGGCTACACCTTC
TRBJ2-3	TRBD1	NA	TRBV5-6	CASSPDRVDPPDTQYF	TGTGCCAGCAGCCCAGACAGGGTAGATCCTCCAGATACGCAGTATTTT
TRBJ2-7	TRBD1	NA	TRBV5-1	CASTGTGLYEQYF	TGCGCCAGTACCGGGACAGGGCTCTACGAGCAGTACTTC
TRBJ1-6	TRBD1	NA	TRBV7-9	CASTPGTGGSPLHF	TGTGCCAGCACCCCCGGGACAGGGGGTTCACCCCTCCACTTT
TRBJ1-5	NA	NA	TRBV10-3	CAKTNQPQHF	TGTGCCAAAACTAATCAGCCCCAGCATTTT
TRBJ1-1	NA	NA	TRBV6-1	CASSDRRRNTEAFF	TGTGCCAGCAGTGACAGGCGCAGGAACACTGAAGCTTTCTTT
TRBJ1-6	TRBD1	NA	TRBV28	CASSVHRGNNSPLHF	TGTGCCAGCAGTGTACACAGGGGTAATAATTCACCCCTCCACTTT
TRBJ2-7	NA	few	TRBV5-4	CASSLDGGSIYEQYF	TGTGCCAGCAGCTTGGACGGGGGTTCAATATACGAGCAGTACTTC
TRBJ1-3	NA	NA	TRBV13	CASSLHREPNTIYF	TGTGCCAGCAGCTTACACAGGGAACCGAACACCATATATTTT
TRBJ1-1	NA	NA	TRBV9	CASSVSRETEAFF	TGTGCCAGCAGCGTTTCCCGTGAGACTGAAGCTTTCTTT